The clone carrying this T cell receptor (beta chain) was seen at least ten times. This sample is part of a study of CD8+CD57+ T cells in acquired aplastic anemia. Study background: Isolated CD4+ and CD8+ cells, once sorted, yielded DNA averaging around 3.3 ug.

Template material for TCR beta VDJ and CDR3 profiling consisted of genomic DNA. TCRdb itself ran the reads through MiXCR, one entry per CDR3 protein. The table shows around 42,000 distinct CDR3 sequences, with less than 65% occurring only once. Flow cytometry had shown expanded CD8+CD57+ cells in the patients chosen for sequencing. The germline CDR1 and CDR2 sequences are SNHLY and FYNNEI. V lost 4 bases and J lost 4, with 26 bases in between. CDR3 length: 18 amino acids. The sequenced sample consisted of sorted CD4+, CD8+, or CD8+CD57+ T cells (not recorded which) from PBMCs. This chain links TRBV2 with TRBJ2-7; maybe TRBD2 (5 bases). This receptor was obtained from a human donor with aplastic anemia. CDR3 loop: CASSGGLYGVLLSYEQYF. The DNA for the CDR3 is TGTGCCAGCAGTGGGGGTTTATACGGGGTCCTCCTCTCTTACGAGCAGTACTTC.